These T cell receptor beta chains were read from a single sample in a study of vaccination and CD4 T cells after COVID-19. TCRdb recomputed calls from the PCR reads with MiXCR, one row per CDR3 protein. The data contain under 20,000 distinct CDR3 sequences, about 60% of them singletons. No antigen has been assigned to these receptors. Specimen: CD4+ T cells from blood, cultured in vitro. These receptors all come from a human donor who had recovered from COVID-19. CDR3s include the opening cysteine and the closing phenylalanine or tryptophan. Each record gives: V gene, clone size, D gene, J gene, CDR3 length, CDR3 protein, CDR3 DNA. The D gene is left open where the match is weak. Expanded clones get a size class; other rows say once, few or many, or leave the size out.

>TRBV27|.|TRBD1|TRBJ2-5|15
CASRRTGVREETQYF
TGTGCCAGCAGGAGAACAGGGGTTCGGGAAGAGACCCAGTACTTC
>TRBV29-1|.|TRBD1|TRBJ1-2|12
CSVAQGNYGYTF
TGCAGCGTTGCACAGGGGAACTATGGCTACACCTTC
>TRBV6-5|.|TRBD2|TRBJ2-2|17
CASSYQTGTINTGELFF
TGTGCCAGCAGTTATCAAACCGGGACTATTAACACCGGGGAGCTGTTTTTT
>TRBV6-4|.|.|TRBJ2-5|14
CAKADGGSEETQYF
TGTGCCAAAGCGGATGGGGGCTCGGAGGAGACCCAGTACTTC
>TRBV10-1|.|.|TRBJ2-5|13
CASSRTDQETQYF
TGCGCCAGCAGTCGGACAGACCAAGAGACCCAGTACTTC
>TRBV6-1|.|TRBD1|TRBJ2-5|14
CASSGGQGGGTQYF
TGTGCCAGCAGTGGGGGACAGGGTGGTGGGACCCAGTACTTC
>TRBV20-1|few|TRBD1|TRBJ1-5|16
CSAREIGTDVGQPQHF
TGCAGTGCTAGAGAAATTGGGACAGACGTTGGCCAGCCCCAGCATTTT
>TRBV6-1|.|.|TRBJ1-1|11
CASSMYTEAFF
TGTGCCAGCAGTATGTACACTGAAGCTTTCTTT
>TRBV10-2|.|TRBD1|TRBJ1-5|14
CASSDLTGNEPQHF
TGCGCCAGCAGTGATCTGACAGGGAATGAGCCCCAGCATTTT
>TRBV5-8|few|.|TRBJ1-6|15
CASSQKQGRRSPLHF
TGTGCCAGCAGTCAAAAACAGGGAAGGCGTTCACCCCTCCACTTT
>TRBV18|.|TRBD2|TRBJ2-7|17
CASSPPGSGGRLGEQYF
TGTGCCAGCTCACCACCAGGCAGCGGGGGGCGACTGGGCGAGCAGTACTTC
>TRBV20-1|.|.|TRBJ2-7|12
CSALPPSYEQYF
TGCAGTGCCCTCCCCCCCTCCTACGAGCAGTACTTC
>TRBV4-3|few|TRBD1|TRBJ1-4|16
CASSQGGRTGPEKLFF
TGCGCCAGCAGCCAAGGGGGGCGGACAGGGCCCGAAAAACTGTTTTTT
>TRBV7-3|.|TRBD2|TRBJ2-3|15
CASSLSGSISDTQYF
TGTGCCAGCAGCCTTAGCGGGAGTATCTCAGATACGCAGTATTTT
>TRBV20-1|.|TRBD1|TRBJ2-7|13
CSANYRGDYEQYF
TGCAGTGCTAATTACAGGGGGGACTACGAGCAGTACTTC
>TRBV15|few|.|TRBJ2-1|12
CATSEAYNEQFF
TGTGCCACCAGCGAGGCCTACAATGAGCAGTTCTTC
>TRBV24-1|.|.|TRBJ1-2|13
CATSVRQDYGYTF
TGTGCCACCAGTGTTAGACAGGACTATGGCTACACCTTC
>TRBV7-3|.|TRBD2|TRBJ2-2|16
CASSPELAGNTGELFF
TGTGCCAGCAGCCCGGAACTAGCGGGGAACACCGGGGAGCTGTTTTTT
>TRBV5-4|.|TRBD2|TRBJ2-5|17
CASSSDGLADSQETQYF
TGTGCCAGCAGCTCCGATGGACTAGCGGACTCCCAAGAGACCCAGTACTTC
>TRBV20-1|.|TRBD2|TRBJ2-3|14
CSALSGGPKDTQYF
TGCAGTGCTCTTAGCGGGGGACCCAAAGATACGCAGTATTTT
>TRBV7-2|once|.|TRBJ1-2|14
CASSFRTGNYGYTF
TGTGCCAGCAGCTTCCGGACGGGTAACTATGGCTACACCTTC
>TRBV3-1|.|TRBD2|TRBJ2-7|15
CASSQIGRDPYEQYF
TGTGCCAGCAGCCAAATTGGGAGGGACCCCTACGAGCAGTACTTC
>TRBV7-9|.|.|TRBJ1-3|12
CASSLQGNTIYF
TGTGCCAGCAGCTTGCAGGGAAACACCATATATTTT
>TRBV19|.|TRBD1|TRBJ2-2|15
CASSMWTGASGELFF
TGTGCCAGTAGTATGTGGACAGGGGCGTCCGGGGAGCTGTTTTTT
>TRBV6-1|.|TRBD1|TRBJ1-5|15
CASRREQGGGRPQHF
TGTGCCAGCAGGAGGGAGCAGGGGGGGGGGCGGCCCCAGCATTTT
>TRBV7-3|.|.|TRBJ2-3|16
CASSLGVGQTTDTQYF
TGTGCCAGCAGCTTAGGGGTGGGGCAGACCACAGATACGCAGTATTTT
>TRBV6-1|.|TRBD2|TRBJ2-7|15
CASSETSGRSYEQYF
TGTGCCAGCAGTGAGACTAGCGGGCGCTCCTACGAGCAGTACTTC
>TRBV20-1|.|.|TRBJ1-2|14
CSARDGAAGYGYTF
TGCAGTGCTAGAGATGGAGCCGCTGGCTATGGCTACACCTTC
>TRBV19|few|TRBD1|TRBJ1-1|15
CASSKQGAVWTEALF
TGTGCCAGTAGTAAACAGGGGGCCGTATGGACTGAAGCTCTCTTT
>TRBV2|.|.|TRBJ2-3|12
CASSTGSNTQYF
TGTGCCAGCAGTACGGGAAGCAATACGCAGTATTTT
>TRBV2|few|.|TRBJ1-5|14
CASHTGSLDQPQHF
TGTGCCAGTCATACAGGGTCACTGGATCAGCCCCAGCATTTT
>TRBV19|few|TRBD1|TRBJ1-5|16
CASSVSTGVGNQPQHF
TGTGCCAGTAGTGTATCGACAGGGGTAGGCAATCAGCCCCAGCATTTT
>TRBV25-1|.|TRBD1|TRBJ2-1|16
CASSERGQGVYNEQFF
TGTGCCAGCAGTGAAAGGGGACAGGGAGTCTACAATGAGCAGTTCTTC
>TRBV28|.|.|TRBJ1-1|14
CASSLPDRAAEAFF
TGTGCCAGCAGTTTACCTGACAGAGCAGCTGAAGCTTTCTTT
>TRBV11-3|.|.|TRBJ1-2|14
CASSQGRGNYGYTF
TGTGCCAGCAGCCAAGGCCGGGGCAACTATGGCTACACCTTC
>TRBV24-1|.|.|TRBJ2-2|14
CATSDLKYTGELFF
TGTGCCACCAGTGATTTGAAGTACACCGGGGAGCTGTTTTTT
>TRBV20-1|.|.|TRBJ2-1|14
CSASRWRGYNEQFF
TGCAGTGCTAGTCGATGGCGGGGCTACAATGAGCAGTTCTTC
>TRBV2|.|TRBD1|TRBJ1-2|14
CASSLGGTGRGYTF
TGTGCCAGCAGCCTGGGAGGGACAGGTCGAGGCTACACCTTC
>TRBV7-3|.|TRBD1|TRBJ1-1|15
CASSISGTGNTEAFF
TGTGCCAGCAGCATTTCCGGGACAGGGAACACTGAAGCTTTCTTT
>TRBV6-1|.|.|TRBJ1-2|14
CASTLVAGDYGYTF
TGTGCCAGCACCCTCGTTGCGGGGGACTATGGCTACACCTTC
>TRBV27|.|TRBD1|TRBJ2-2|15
CASRRGQGETGELFF
TGTGCCAGCAGGCGGGGACAGGGGGAGACCGGGGAGCTGTTTTTT
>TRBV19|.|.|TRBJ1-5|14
CASSIRTGNQPQHF
TGTGCCAGTAGTATAAGAACGGGAAATCAGCCCCAGCATTTT
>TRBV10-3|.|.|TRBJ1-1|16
CAITPLNQGMNTEAFF
TGTGCCATCACCCCTCTAAACCAGGGGATGAACACTGAAGCTTTCTTT
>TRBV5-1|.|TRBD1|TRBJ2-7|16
CASSAGGTGGAYEQYF
TGCGCCAGCAGCGCGGGGGGGACAGGGGGAGCCTACGAGCAGTACTTC
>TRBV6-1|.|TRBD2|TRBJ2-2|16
CASRALAGAITGELFF
TGTGCCAGCAGAGCCTTAGCGGGAGCCATTACCGGGGAGCTGTTTTTT
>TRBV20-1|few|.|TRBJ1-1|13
CSANPTERTEAFF
TGCAGTGCTAATCCGACGGAGAGGACTGAAGCTTTCTTT